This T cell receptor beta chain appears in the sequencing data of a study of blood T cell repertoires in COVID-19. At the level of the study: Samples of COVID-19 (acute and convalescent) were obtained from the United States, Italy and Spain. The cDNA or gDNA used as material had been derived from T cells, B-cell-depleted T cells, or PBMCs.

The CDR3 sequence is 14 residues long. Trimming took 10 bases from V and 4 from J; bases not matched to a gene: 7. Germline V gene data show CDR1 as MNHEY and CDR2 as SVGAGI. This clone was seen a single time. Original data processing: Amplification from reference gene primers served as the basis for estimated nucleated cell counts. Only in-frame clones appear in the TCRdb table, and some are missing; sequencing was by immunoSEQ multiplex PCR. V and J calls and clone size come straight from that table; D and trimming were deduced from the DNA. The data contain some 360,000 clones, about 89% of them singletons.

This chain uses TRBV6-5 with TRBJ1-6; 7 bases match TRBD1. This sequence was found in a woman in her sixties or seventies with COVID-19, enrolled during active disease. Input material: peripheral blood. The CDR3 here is CAITGAVYNSPLHF. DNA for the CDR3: TGTGCCATAACAGGGGCAGTTTATAATTCACCCCTCCACTTT.